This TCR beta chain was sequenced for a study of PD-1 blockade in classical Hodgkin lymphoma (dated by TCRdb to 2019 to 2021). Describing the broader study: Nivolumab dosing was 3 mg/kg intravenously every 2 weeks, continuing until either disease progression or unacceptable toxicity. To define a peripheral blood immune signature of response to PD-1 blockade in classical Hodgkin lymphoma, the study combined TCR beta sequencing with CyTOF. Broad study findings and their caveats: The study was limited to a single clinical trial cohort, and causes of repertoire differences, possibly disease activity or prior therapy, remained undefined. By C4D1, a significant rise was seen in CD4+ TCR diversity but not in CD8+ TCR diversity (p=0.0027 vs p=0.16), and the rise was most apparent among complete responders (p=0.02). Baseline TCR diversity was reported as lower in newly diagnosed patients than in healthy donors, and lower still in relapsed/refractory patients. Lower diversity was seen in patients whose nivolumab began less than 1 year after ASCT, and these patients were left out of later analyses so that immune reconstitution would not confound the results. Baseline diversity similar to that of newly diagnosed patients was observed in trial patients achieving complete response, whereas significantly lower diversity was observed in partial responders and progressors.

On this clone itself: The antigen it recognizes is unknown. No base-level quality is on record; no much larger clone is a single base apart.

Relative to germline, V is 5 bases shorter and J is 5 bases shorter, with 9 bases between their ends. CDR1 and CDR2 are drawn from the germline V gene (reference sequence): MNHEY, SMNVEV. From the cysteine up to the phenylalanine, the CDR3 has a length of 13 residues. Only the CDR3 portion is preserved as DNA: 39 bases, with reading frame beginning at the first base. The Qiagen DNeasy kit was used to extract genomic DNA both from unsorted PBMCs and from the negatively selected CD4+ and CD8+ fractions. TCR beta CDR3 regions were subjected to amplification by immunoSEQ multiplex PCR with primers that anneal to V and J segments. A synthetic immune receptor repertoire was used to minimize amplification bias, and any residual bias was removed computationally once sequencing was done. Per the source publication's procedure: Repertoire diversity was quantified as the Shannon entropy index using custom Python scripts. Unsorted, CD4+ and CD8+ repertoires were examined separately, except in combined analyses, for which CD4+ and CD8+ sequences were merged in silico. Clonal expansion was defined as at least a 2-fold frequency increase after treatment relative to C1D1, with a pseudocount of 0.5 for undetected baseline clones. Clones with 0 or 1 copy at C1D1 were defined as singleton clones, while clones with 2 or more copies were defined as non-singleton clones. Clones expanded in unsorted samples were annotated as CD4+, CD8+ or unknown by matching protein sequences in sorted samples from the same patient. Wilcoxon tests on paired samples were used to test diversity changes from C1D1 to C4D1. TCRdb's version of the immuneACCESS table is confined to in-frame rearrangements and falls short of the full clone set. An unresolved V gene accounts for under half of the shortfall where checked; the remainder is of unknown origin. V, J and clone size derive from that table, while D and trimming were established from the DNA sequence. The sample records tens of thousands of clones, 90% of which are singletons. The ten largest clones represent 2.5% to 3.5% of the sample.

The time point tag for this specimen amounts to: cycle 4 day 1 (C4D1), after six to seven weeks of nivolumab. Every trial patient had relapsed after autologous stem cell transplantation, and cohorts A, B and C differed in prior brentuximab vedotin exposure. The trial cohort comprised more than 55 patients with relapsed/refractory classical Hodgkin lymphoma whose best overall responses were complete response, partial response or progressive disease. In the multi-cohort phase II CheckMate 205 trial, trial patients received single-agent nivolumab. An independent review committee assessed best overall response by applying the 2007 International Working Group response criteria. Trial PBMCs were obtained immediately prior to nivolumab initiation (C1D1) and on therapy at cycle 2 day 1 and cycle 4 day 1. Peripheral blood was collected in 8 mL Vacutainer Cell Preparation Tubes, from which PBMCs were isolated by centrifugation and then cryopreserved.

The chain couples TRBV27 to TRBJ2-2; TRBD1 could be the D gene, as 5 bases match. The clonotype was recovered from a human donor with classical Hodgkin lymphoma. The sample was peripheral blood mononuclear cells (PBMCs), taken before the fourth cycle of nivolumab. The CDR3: CASSAGQTGELFF. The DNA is TGTGCCAGCAGTGCCGGACAAACCGGGGAGCTGTTTTTT.